One sample yielded the 25 T cell receptor beta chains listed below, sequenced in a study of cytomegalovirus exposure and HLA in healthy donors. The data were produced by immunoSEQ multiplex PCR, yet TCRdb's version contains in-frame clones alone and is incomplete. Here the sample spans about 240,000 clones, 75% to 90% being singletons. Specimen: PBMCs. The receptors were sampled from a woman in her 30s in good health and CMV-seropositive.

The chain links TRBV27 to TRBJ2-6; D is unclear. The germline V gene has CDR1 MNHEY and CDR2 SMNVEV (reference sequence). V lost 6 bases, J lost 2 bases, and 20 bases lay in between. CDR3 length: 18 residues. CDR3 nucleotides: TGTGCCAGCAGCCCCCCCGCCTCATTACATCCTGGGGCCAACGTCCTGACTTTC. Residues: CASSPPASLHPGANVLTF.

This clone came up once. The J gene is TRBJ2-1, the V gene TRBV2, with D maybe TRBD1 (6 bases). Germline CDR1 SNHLY, CDR2 FYNNEI. The CDR3 length is 14 residues. Trimming left V 9 bases short and J 3 bases short, with 15 bases between. The CDR3 DNA sequence: TGTGCCAGTAGACTCAGGGGCATCTACAATGAGCAGTTCTTC. It translates to CASRLRGIYNEQFF.

The chain uses TRBV18 and TRBJ2-1; 15 bases match TRBD2. This CDR3 has 17 amino acids. The V and J ends lost 2 bases and 8 bases, in that order; junction bases with no gene match: 7. CDR1 and CDR2 (germline): KGHSH, LQKENI. Here the CDR3 reads CASSPDLGLAGGYEQFF. Written as DNA, the CDR3 is TGTGCCAGCTCACCAGACCTGGGACTAGCGGGAGGTTATGAGCAGTTCTTC.

The V and J genes are TRBV2 and TRBJ1-6; D not resolved. V gave up 5 bases and J gave up 5 bases, with 13 bases separating them. CDR1 is SNHLY and CDR2 is FYNNEI in the germline V gene. This CDR3 comprises 15 residues. The CDR3 protein is CASSPLEANNSPLHF. DNA for the CDR3: TGTGCCAGCAGTCCCCTTGAAGCGAATAATTCACCCCTCCACTTT.

V usage is TRBV7-9 and J usage is TRBJ2-7; 7 nucleotides align to TRBD1. CDR3 length: 15 amino acids. With V trimmed by 6 bases and J by 3 bases, 11 bases remained unmatched. Germline V gene lookup returns CDR1 SEHNR and CDR2 FQNEAQ (reference sequence). The CDR3 nucleotides read TGTGCCAGCAGTGATACCGGGACAGACTTCTACGAGCAGTACTTC. Protein sequence: CASSDTGTDFYEQYF.

This clone has ten or more counts. Other nucleotide sequences in the sample specify the same CDR3. The chain uses TRBV30 and TRBJ1-5; tentatively, D is TRBD1 (5 bases). The CDR3 sequence is 12 residues long. Germline CDR1 reads GTSNPN; CDR2 reads SVGIG (reference sequence). V shed 3 bases and J shed 3 bases, with 6 bases lying between them. CDR3 DNA: TGTGCCTGGAGAGGGGACAATCAGCCCCAGCATTTT. The encoded protein is CAWRGDNQPQHF. Variable domain in full (rest from reference TRBV30 and TRBJ1-5): SQTIHQWPATLVQPVGSPLSLECTVEGTSNPNLYWYRQAAGRGLQLLFYSVGIGQISSEVPQNLSASRPQDRQFILSSKKLLLSDSGFYLCAWRGDNQPQHFGDGTRLSIL.

J is TRBJ2-7 and V is TRBV28, with D unresolved. The CDR3 loop spans 12 amino acids. V lost 10 bases, J lost 2 bases, and 12 bases lay in between. CDR1 and CDR2 from the germline V gene are MDHEN and SYDVKM. CDR3 loop: CATRQSTYEQYF. CDR3 DNA: TGTGCCACCCGACAATCTACCTACGAGCAGTACTTC.

The chain uses TRBV4-2 and TRBJ1-5; no definite D call. Looked up from germline, CDR1 is LGHNA and CDR2 is YNFKEQ. The V gene lost 0 bases and the J gene lost 1 base, with 10 bases spanning the gap. The CDR3 runs 16 residues. Here the CDR3 DNA reads TGTGCCAGCAGCCAAGAAGATACGAGAAGCAATCAGCCCCAGCATTTT. Translating gives CASSQEDTRSNQPQHF.

This clone has only a few counts. The CDR3 nucleotides read TGTGCCAGCAGCCCGGGACCACAGGGGAACAATGAGCAGTTCTTC. Protein sequence: CASSPGPQGNNEQFF. J is TRBJ2-1 and V is TRBV7-9, with TRBD1 matching over 7 bases. Germline CDR1 reads SEHNR; CDR2 reads FQNEAQ (reference sequence). Trimming took 5 bases from V and 5 from J; bases not matched to a gene: 9. The CDR3 has 15 amino acids.

This clone was seen a single time. The chain links TRBV2 to TRBJ2-3; 15 bases map to TRBD2. This CDR3 is built from 15 residues. Germline V lookup: CDR1 SNHLY, CDR2 FYNNEI. Trimming at V came to 7 bases and at J to 5 bases, leaving 4 bases not matched to a gene. In nucleotides, the CDR3 is TGTGCCAGCACGGGACTAGCGGGAGGAAGAGATACGCAGTATTTT. Translated: CASTGLAGGRDTQYF.

V usage is TRBV10-3 and J usage is TRBJ1-1; D uncertain. In germline, CDR1 is ENHRY, CDR2 SYGVKD. Trimming removed 6 bases from V and 6 bases from J, with 14 bases in between. The CDR3 consists of 13 residues. Written as DNA, the CDR3 is TGTGCCATCAGATACGGGGTCTCGGCTGAAGCTTTCTTT. It yields the protein CAIRYGVSAEAFF.

The sample holds a few counts of this clone. Different DNA sequences within this sample yield the same CDR3. J is TRBJ1-3 and V is TRBV6-5; 7 positions agree with TRBD1. The CDR3 runs 14 residues. CDR1 and CDR2 (germline): MNHEY, SVGAGI. The ends lost 6 bases at V and 0 bases at J; junction bases unmatched: 2. The chain's CDR3 is CASSRTGSGNTIYF. The CDR3 DNA reads as TGTGCCAGCAGCAGGACAGGCTCTGGAAACACCATATATTTT.

The V and J genes are TRBV10-3 and TRBJ2-3; D might be TRBD2 (6 bases). The CDR3 runs to 17 residues. Germline loops: CDR1 ENHRY, CDR2 SYGVKD. The ends were cut back, 6 bases at V and 6 bases at J, with 25 bases in the middle. CDR3 region: CAIRDRGRASESDTQYF. DNA for the CDR3: TGTGCCATCAGGGATCGCGGGCGTGCTAGCGAGTCGGATACGCAGTATTTT.

The chain employs TRBV11-2 and TRBJ2-2; D gene unclear. This CDR3 is 15 amino acids long. With 1 base removed from V and 1 base from J, the gap between germline ends came to 7 bases. The germline V gene encodes CDR1 SGHAT and CDR2 FQNNGV. CDR3 DNA sequence: TGTGCCAGCAGCTTAGGCCGACTGAACACCGGGGAGCTGTTTTTT. Its translation: CASSLGRLNTGELFF.

V usage is TRBV27 and J usage is TRBJ2-4, with 9 bases matching TRBD2. The CDR3 is made up of 16 amino acids. The germline gives CDR1 MNHEY, CDR2 SMNVEV (reference sequence). After removal of 0 bases from V and 8 bases from J, the junction contained 8 bases not matched to a gene. DNA of the CDR3: TGTGCCAGCAGTTTATCGGGCCCTAGCGGGATAGACATTCAGTACTTC. Its translation: CASSLSGPSGIDIQYF.

The V and J genes are TRBV6-5 and TRBJ2-1, with TRBD1 as a possible D gene (5 bases). Trimming took 6 bases from V and 7 from J, leaving 10 bases between them. The CDR3 spans 12 residues. Germline V gene lookup returns CDR1 MNHEY and CDR2 SVGAGI. The CDR3 coding sequence is TGTGCCAGCAGCACAAGGGGTAATGAGCAGTTCTTC. Protein product: CASSTRGNEQFF.

The CDR3 bases are TGTGCCAGCAGCTTACGTTTAGCGGGAGGGGAAGAGACCCAGTACTTC. Protein: CASSLRLAGGEETQYF. The V gene is TRBV7-6, the J gene TRBJ2-5, with 11 bases fitting TRBD2. Trimming cost V 2 bases and J 3 bases; bases outside gene matches: 5. The CDR3 extends over 16 amino acids. Germline V lookup: CDR1 SGHVS, CDR2 FNYEAQ. The full variable domain, rest sourced from reference TRBV7-6 and TRBJ2-5, is GAGVSQSPRYKVTKRGQDVALRCDPISGHVSLYWYRQALGQGPEFLTYFNYEAQQDKSGLPNDRFSAERPEGSISTLTIQRTEQRDSAMYRCASSLRLAGGEETQYFGPGTRLLVL.

The V gene is TRBV5-6, the J gene TRBJ2-7, with D possibly being TRBD2 (6 bases). The germline CDR1 and CDR2 sequences are SGHDT and YYEEEE. The CDR3 contains 13 residues. Trimming cost V 0 bases and J 4 bases, with 8 bases left between them. The CDR3 here is CASSLVGGYEQYF. DNA for the CDR3: TGTGCCAGCAGCTTGGTCGGGGGATACGAGCAGTACTTC.

The rearrangement links TRBV28 to TRBJ2-3, with a possible D match to TRBD2 (6 bases). CDR1 MDHEN and CDR2 SYDVKM come from the germline V gene. V lost 7 bases to trimming and J lost 9 bases, with 14 bases between them. The CDR3 is 12 residues long. CDR3: CASNFGGRTQYF. Here the CDR3 DNA reads TGTGCCAGCAATTTTGGAGGGAGAACGCAGTATTTT.

This chain links TRBV9 with TRBJ2-1; 12 bases are a match to TRBD2. CDR1 and CDR2 from the germline V gene are SGDLS and YYNGEE. The CDR3 runs 15 residues. After removal of 0 bases from V and 7 bases from J, the junction contained 2 bases not matched to a gene. The CDR3 DNA sequence: TGTGCCAGCAGCGTAGCTACTAGCGGGAGGAATGAGCAGTTCTTC. Protein: CASSVATSGRNEQFF.

This chain joins TRBV5-6 and TRBJ1-2; D is undetermined. Germline V gene sequence: CDR1 SGHDT, CDR2 YYEEEE. The ends were cut back, 1 base at V and 4 bases at J, with 11 bases in the middle. The CDR3 loop spans 14 amino acids. CDR3 loop: CASSLWEGTYGYTF. CDR3 nucleotide sequence: TGTGCCAGCAGCTTGTGGGAGGGCACCTATGGCTACACCTTC. Combining the CDR3 with reference TRBV5-6 and TRBJ1-2 gives the whole variable domain DAGVTQSPTHLIKTRGQQVTLRCSPKSGHDTVSWYQQALGQGPQFIFQYYEEEERQRGNFPDRFSGHQFPNYSSELNVNALLLGDSALYLCASSLWEGTYGYTFGSGTRLTVV.

The rearrangement links TRBV19 to TRBJ2-7; D unresolved. The V end lost 6 bases, the J end lost 2 bases, and 17 bases lay between the germline ends. The CDR3 consists of 15 residues. Per the germline V gene, CDR1 is LNHDA and CDR2 is SQIVND (reference sequence). The chain's CDR3 is CASSAFSFPTYEQYF. CDR3 sequence (DNA): TGTGCCAGTAGCGCCTTTTCTTTCCCTACCTACGAGCAGTACTTC.

The CDR3 DNA follows: TGTGCCAGTAGTATAGATGGGCCGGAGGCCTACGAGCAGTACTTC. Protein product: CASSIDGPEAYEQYF. V is TRBV19 and J is TRBJ2-7; D possibly corresponds to TRBD2 (5 bases). V shed 0 bases and J shed 2 bases, with 11 bases lying between them. The germline gives CDR1 LNHDA, CDR2 SQIVND (reference sequence). The CDR3 is made up of 15 amino acids.

The chain joins TRBV28 to TRBJ2-5; 8 bases agree with TRBD2. The CDR3 consists of 14 residues. Germline V gene data show CDR1 as MDHEN and CDR2 as SYDVKM. Losses at the gene ends were 1 base for V and 7 bases for J; bases not matched to a gene: 5. CDR3 coding DNA: TGTGCCAGCAGTTTATATCGGGGGGGGACGACCCAGTACTTC. Residues: CASSLYRGGTTQYF.

The chain joins TRBV23-1 to TRBJ2-3; D might be TRBD1 (6 bases). TRBV23-1 is an ORF for which the function is uncertain. The CDR3 length is 15 residues. V was shortened by 5 bases and J by 1 base, with 13 bases between the two germline ends. In nucleotides, the CDR3 is TGCGCCAGCAGTAAGACAGGTACCCGCACAGATACGCAGTATTTT. This gives the protein CASSKTGTRTDTQYF.